The 5 T cell receptor beta chains reported below all come from one sample, sequenced in a study of spatial heterogeneity in lung cancer. Time point reported: blood at routine non-recurrence follow-up after resection. TCRdb reanalysed the 5' RACE reads using MiXCR and keeps one entry per CDR3 protein. The sample lists fewer than 100,000 distinct CDR3 sequences, approximately 19% occurring once. Sequences were derived from PBMCs, sampled at follow-up. The receptors were sampled from a male donor with early-stage non-small cell lung cancer.

This clonotype was observed at least ten times. The chain uses TRBV2 and TRBJ1-1; D is uncertain. The V and J ends lost 2 bases and 2 bases respectively, with 6 bases between them. The CDR3 length is 13 residues. Germline V lookup: CDR1 SNHLY, CDR2 FYNNEI. The CDR3 sequence: CASSETDNTEAFF. CDR3 sequence (DNA): TGTGCCAGCAGTGAAACTGACAACACTGAAGCTTTCTTT. Variable domain in full (rest from reference TRBV2 and TRBJ1-1): EPEVTQTPSHQVTQMGQEVILRCVPISNHLYFYWYRQILGQKVEFLVSFYNNEISEKSEIFDDQFSVERPDGSNFTLKIRSTKLEDSAMYFCASSETDNTEAFFGQGTRLTVV.

This CDR3 is CSASKVETGGQETQYF. The CDR3 nucleotides read TGCAGTGCTAGTAAAGTGGAGACAGGGGGCCAAGAGACCCAGTACTTC. V gene TRBV20-1 combines with J gene TRBJ2-5, with TRBD1 identical over 9 bases. Trimming at V came to 3 bases and at J to 1 base, leaving 9 bases not matched to a gene. The CDR3 is made up of 16 amino acids. CDR1 is DFQATT and CDR2 is SNEGSKA in the germline V gene (reference sequence).

This clonotype has more than one count but fewer than ten. This chain connects TRBV24-1 to TRBJ2-2; a possible D gene is TRBD1 (7 bases). The CDR3 is made up of 15 amino acids. Germline loops: CDR1 KGHDR, CDR2 SFDVKD. Trimming left V 4 bases short and J 8 bases short, with 16 bases between. The CDR3 region is CATSEGGQNRGELFF. In nucleotides, the CDR3 is TGTGCCACCAGTGAGGGGGGACAGAACAGAGGGGAGCTGTTTTTT.

The V call is TRBV3-1, the J call TRBJ2-5; TRBD1 agrees at 12 bases. V lost 4 bases to trimming and J lost 4 bases; unmatched junction nucleotides: 4. The CDR3 length is 15 residues. Germline-derived CDR1 and CDR2 are LGHDT and YNNKEL (reference sequence). This CDR3 reads CASSPGTGGLETQYF. The CDR3 nucleotides are TGTGCCAGCAGCCCCGGGACAGGGGGCCTAGAGACCCAGTACTTC.

This clonotype showed up just a few times. The chain uses TRBV10-3 and TRBJ1-2; 8 bases fit TRBD1. V lost 2 bases to trimming and J lost 3 bases; unmatched junction nucleotides: 5. This CDR3 comprises 15 residues. Germline loops: CDR1 ENHRY, CDR2 SYGVKD. CDR3 nucleotide sequence: TGTGCCATCAGTGAGACCAGGGGGCTCGACTATGGCTACACCTTC. This gives the protein CAISETRGLDYGYTF.